A single sample is the source of the 6 T cell receptor beta chains below, sequenced in a study of blood T cells in healthy people across ages. Sample-barcoded 5' priming and a J-beta primer mix drove a second PCR of about 6 to 12 cycles. TCRdb processed the 5' RACE reads anew with MiXCR; each CDR3 protein has one entry. Here the sample spans about 620,000 distinct CDR3 sequences, around 21% being singletons. Material for sequencing was blood. The receptors derive from a man between 65 and 80 years old in good health.

This clonotype was found a few times. Mismatch with germline at one junction end may stem from a read error. This chain links TRBV20-1 with TRBJ2-7, with 9 bases lining up with TRBD2. Per germline, CDR1 DFQATT and CDR2 SNEGSKA (reference sequence). CDR3 length: 15 amino acids. The CDR3 loop is CSARPVAGVLHEQCF. The CDR3 bases are TGCAGTGCTAGGCCCGTAGCGGGAGTACTCCACGAGCAGTGCTTC.

V gene TRBV5-1 combines with J gene TRBJ2-4; possibly TRBD1 for D (5 bases). The V end lost 4 bases, the J end lost 1 base, and 15 bases lay between the germline ends. The CDR3 has 16 residues. Per the germline V gene, CDR1 is SGHRS and CDR2 is YFSETQ. CDR3 in amino acids: CASSVDTPGAKNIQYF. The CDR3 coding sequence is TGCGCCAGCAGCGTGGACACCCCTGGGGCCAAAAACATTCAGTACTTC. Variable domain in full (rest from reference TRBV5-1 and TRBJ2-4): KAGVTQTPRYLIKTRGQQVTLSCSPISGHRSVSWYQQTPGQGLQFLFEYFSETQRNKGNFPGRFSGRQFSNSRSEMNVSTLELGDSALYLCASSVDTPGAKNIQYFGAGTRLSVL.

This clonotype was recorded a few times. The gene calls are TRBV20-1 and TRBJ2-5; TRBD1 matches at 8 bases. Germline V lookup: CDR1 DFQATT, CDR2 SNEGSKA (reference sequence). Germline trimming cut 0 bases from V and 4 bases from J; bases unmatched to any gene: 16. The CDR3 is made up of 18 amino acids. CDR3 loop: CSARDLLDRGIQGETQYF. As DNA, the CDR3 is TGCAGTGCTAGAGATCTCCTAGACAGGGGTATCCAAGGAGAGACCCAGTACTTC.

The CDR3 loop reads CAISEHLAGDSTGELFF. In DNA form, the CDR3 reads TGTGCCATCAGTGAGCACCTAGCGGGAGACAGCACCGGGGAGCTGTTTTTT. The rearrangement uses TRBV10-3 and TRBJ2-2; 10 bases are a match to TRBD2. J gave up 4 bases and V 2 bases, and 7 bases lay outside the gene matches. In germline, CDR1 is ENHRY, CDR2 SYGVKD. This CDR3 contains 17 residues.

The V call is TRBV7-3, the J call TRBJ1-2; unclear D gene. Per germline, CDR1 SGHTA and CDR2 FQGTGA. The CDR3 length is 15 residues. V gave up 0 bases and J gave up 0 bases, with 8 bases separating them. The CDR3 reads CASSLTAGANYGYTF. Written as DNA, the CDR3 is TGTGCCAGCAGCTTAACGGCGGGTGCTAACTATGGCTACACCTTC. Together with reference TRBV7-3 and TRBJ1-2, the CDR3 gives the full variable domain: GAGVSQTPSNKVTEKGKYVELRCDPISGHTALYWYRQSLGQGPEFLIYFQGTGAADDSGLPNDRFFAVRPEGSVSTLKIQRTERGDSAVYLCASSLTAGANYGYTFGSGTRLTVV.

This clonotype was observed a handful of times. The rearrangement joins TRBV6-5 to TRBJ2-3, with D uncertain. Deletions cut 0 bases from V and 1 base from J, with 8 bases between. The CDR3 consists of 15 residues. Germline V gene data show CDR1 as MNHEY and CDR2 as SVGAGI. CDR3 nucleotide sequence: TGTGCCAGCAGTTACTCACCAACGGGCACAGATACGCAGTATTTT. This sequence encodes CASSYSPTGTDTQYF.